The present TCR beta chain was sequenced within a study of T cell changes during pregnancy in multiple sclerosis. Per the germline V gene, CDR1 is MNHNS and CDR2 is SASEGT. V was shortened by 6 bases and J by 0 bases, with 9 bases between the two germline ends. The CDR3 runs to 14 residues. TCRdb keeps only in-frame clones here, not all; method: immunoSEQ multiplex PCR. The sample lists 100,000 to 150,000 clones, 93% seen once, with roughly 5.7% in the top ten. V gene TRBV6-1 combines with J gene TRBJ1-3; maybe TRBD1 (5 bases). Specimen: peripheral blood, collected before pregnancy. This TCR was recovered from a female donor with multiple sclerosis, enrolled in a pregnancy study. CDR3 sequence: CASRTAFSGNTIYF. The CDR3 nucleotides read TGTGCCAGCAGGACAGCTTTCTCTGGAAACACCATATATTTT.